Listed below are T cell receptor beta chains from one sample, sequenced in a study of OX40 agonist ivuxolimab in advanced cancers. Sequenced by immunoSEQ multiplex PCR; TCRdb stores in-frame clones only, minus some. The table shows over 65,000 clones, with about 88% occurring only once. The sequenced sample was CD4+ or CD8+ T cells sorted from blood, obtained in a trial of the OX40 agonist ivuxolimab. Receptors were obtained from an adult with an advanced solid tumor such as melanoma, head and neck, liver or kidney cancer. The CDR3 runs from the conserved cysteine through the conserved F or W. A D gene is named only where the DNA matches it firmly. The size of a clone is reported for some rows only, either as once, few or many, or as a class for expanded clones.

D: TRBD2
J: TRBJ2-2
V: TRBV18
size: NA
DNA: TGTGCCAGCTCACCACAGCGGGATAGTCCCGGGGAGCTGTTTTTT
CDR3: CASSPQRDSPGELFF

D: TRBD2
J: TRBJ2-3
V: TRBV11-1
size: NA
DNA: TGTGCCAGCAGCTTAAACCCACCGGGGGGGGTCACAGATACGCAGTATTTT
CDR3: CASSLNPPGGVTDTQYF

D: NA
J: TRBJ2-7
V: TRBV9
size: few
DNA: TGTGCCAGCAGCCCAAGGGACCCAGGACGGAAATTATTTTCCTACGAGCAGTACTTC
CDR3: CASSPRDPGRKLFSYEQYF

D: NA
J: TRBJ2-2
V: TRBV29-1
size: NA
DNA: TGCAGCGTTACCTCTACTCTACTCACCAGGGAGCTGTTTTTT
CDR3: CSVTSTLLTRELFF

D: NA
J: TRBJ1-1
V: TRBV9
size: NA
DNA: TGTGCCAGCAGCGTAGGGGCAGAGAGTATTGAAGCTTTCTTT
CDR3: CASSVGAESIEAFF

D: TRBD1
J: TRBJ2-5
V: TRBV10-1
size: NA
DNA: TGCGCCAGCAGCTACCTGCGGGACAGGGGGCTTGAGACCCAGTACTTC
CDR3: CASSYLRDRGLETQYF

D: NA
J: TRBJ1-1
V: TRBV18
size: NA
DNA: TGTGCCAGCTCACCACCGCTCGCAATGAACACTGAAGCTTTCTTT
CDR3: CASSPPLAMNTEAFF

D: TRBD2
J: TRBJ2-1
V: TRBV11-2
size: NA
DNA: TGTGCCAGCAGCTTCCGACTAGCGGGAGGCAATGAGCAGTTCTTC
CDR3: CASSFRLAGGNEQFF

D: TRBD2
J: TRBJ2-7
V: TRBV5-1
size: NA
DNA: TGCGCCAGCAGCCCCATAGCGGGAGTGTATATGGGCGAGCAGTACTTC
CDR3: CASSPIAGVYMGEQYF

D: TRBD2
J: TRBJ2-5
V: TRBV27
size: NA
DNA: TGTGCCAGCAGTCCGTCCCTAGTGGGGGAGGGGACCCAGTACTTC
CDR3: CASSPSLVGEGTQYF

D: NA
J: TRBJ2-2
V: TRBV7-9
size: once
DNA: TGTGCCAGCAGCTTTTTACGGGAAGGAACCGGGGAGCTGTTTTTT
CDR3: CASSFLREGTGELFF

D: NA
J: TRBJ2-7
V: TRBV6-5
size: NA
DNA: TGTGCCAGCAGTCTTGGAGTCGAGCAGTACTTC
CDR3: CASSLGVEQYF

D: NA
J: TRBJ2-1
V: TRBV2
size: NA
DNA: TGTGCCACCCGACAAGCCACCTACAATGAGCAGTTCTTC
CDR3: CATRQATYNEQFF

D: NA
J: TRBJ1-2
V: TRBV2
size: few
DNA: TGTGCCAGCAGCCTCAGACAGAGTAACTATGGCTACACCTTC
CDR3: CASSLRQSNYGYTF

D: TRBD1
J: TRBJ1-2
V: TRBV2
size: NA
DNA: TGTGCCAGCTGGGGACAGGGAAGAAGTTTC
CDR3: CASWGQGRSF

D: NA
J: TRBJ1-5
V: TRBV27
size: NA
DNA: TGTGCCAGCAGTTTAAGGGGGTCGCGGGGCCGCCAGCCCCAGCATTTT
CDR3: CASSLRGSRGRQPQHF

D: NA
J: TRBJ1-2
V: TRBV6-5
size: NA
DNA: TGTGCCACCCGTTCAGCGAACTATGGCTACACCTTC
CDR3: CATRSANYGYTF

D: TRBD2
J: TRBJ2-7
V: TRBV14
size: NA
DNA: TGTGCCAGCAGCCGATCTAGCGGGAGGGTCTACGAGCAGTACTTC
CDR3: CASSRSSGRVYEQYF

D: NA
J: TRBJ1-6
V: TRBV5-4
size: NA
DNA: TGTGCCAGCAGCTTGGAGCAGAATTCACCCCTCCACTTT
CDR3: CASSLEQNSPLHF

D: NA
J: TRBJ2-1
V: TRBV10-3
size: NA
DNA: TGTGCCATCAGGGGGTCTAGTGAGCAGTTCTTC
CDR3: CAIRGSSEQFF

D: NA
J: TRBJ2-3
V: TRBV7-2
size: NA
DNA: TGTGCCAGCAGCCAGTCATTAGCCGCAAGCACAGATACGCAGTATTTT
CDR3: CASSQSLAASTDTQYF

D: NA
J: TRBJ2-7
V: TRBV7-9
size: NA
DNA: TGTGCCAGCAGCAGGGGGGGTTCCTACGAGCAGTACTTC
CDR3: CASSRGGSYEQYF

D: NA
J: TRBJ2-1
V: TRBV5-1
size: NA
DNA: TGCGCCAGCAGCTTGGTTCTTTACAATGAGCAGTTCTTC
CDR3: CASSLVLYNEQFF

D: NA
J: TRBJ1-2
V: TRBV6-5
size: NA
DNA: TGTGCCAGCACCTCCGGGACTTCGGTCTATGGCTACACCTTC
CDR3: CASTSGTSVYGYTF

D: NA
J: TRBJ2-1
V: TRBV27
size: NA
DNA: TGTGCCAGCAGTTTAGGGCGGAGCTCCTACAATGAGCAGTTCTTC
CDR3: CASSLGRSSYNEQFF